These 26 T cell receptor beta chains were all obtained from the same sample, sequenced in a study of neurological immune-mediated disorders. TCRdb used MiXCR to reprocess the 5' RACE reads, holding one entry per CDR3 protein. Of roughly 48,000 distinct CDR3 sequences listed, roughly 13% were seen once; the top ten hold approximately 10%. Noted time point: longitudinal time-point 3. Sequences were obtained from PBMCs. These receptors all stem from a male donor with HTLV-1-associated myelopathy (HAM/TSP).

This clonotype was observed at least ten times. The rearrangement uses TRBV7-2 and TRBJ1-5; D call uncertain. The CDR3 contains 14 residues. The V and J ends lost 1 base and 3 bases respectively, with 7 bases between them. Germline loops: CDR1 SGHTA, CDR2 FQGNSA. CDR3 in DNA: TGTGCCAGCAGCTTAGACCGCTACAATCAGCCCCAGCATTTT. Its translation is CASSLDRYNQPQHF.

Ten or more counts support this clonotype. The rearrangement links TRBV6-5 to TRBJ2-3; unclear D gene. The germline gives CDR1 MNHEY, CDR2 SVGAGI. This CDR3 comprises 16 residues. V dropped 2 bases and J dropped 0 bases, with 12 bases sitting between them. DNA for the CDR3: TGTGCCAGCAGTTACCGCCTATATGCTAGCACAGATACGCAGTATTTT. The encoded protein is CASSYRLYASTDTQYF.

In its sample, this clonotype was seen many times. The V call is TRBV5-1, the J call TRBJ2-3, with a weak D call TRBD2 (5 bases). The germline CDR1 and CDR2 sequences are SGHRS and YFSETQ. The V gene lost 7 bases and the J gene lost 5 bases, with 17 bases spanning the gap. This CDR3 is 14 amino acids long. The CDR3 bases are TGCGCCAGCGCCCCCCGCGGCGCGGGAGATACGCAGTATTTT. Translating it yields CASAPRGAGDTQYF.

In its sample, this clonotype ranks as medium-sized. The chain employs TRBV5-1 and TRBJ2-5; D gene uncertain. The germline V and J ends were trimmed by 2 bases and 5 bases, with 10 bases remaining between them. This CDR3 is 13 amino acids long. Germline V gene lookup returns CDR1 SGHRS and CDR2 YFSETQ. The CDR3 coding sequence is TGCGCCAGCAGCTTCTCGATGGGGGAGACCCAGTACTTC. It yields the protein CASSFSMGETQYF.

Many counts were recorded for this clonotype. The gene calls are TRBV29-1 and TRBJ1-1; D is unresolved. The CDR3 has 13 amino acids. Deletions cut 7 bases from V and 1 base from J, with 13 bases between. Germline-derived CDR1 and CDR2 are SQVTM and ANQGSEA. The CDR3 coding sequence is TGCAGCGCCCTCACACTCCCGAACACTGAAGCTTTCTTT. Amino acids: CSALTLPNTEAFF.

This clonotype was detected many times. The CDR3 DNA follows: TGCAGCGTTGTAGGGGGTAGGTCTGAAGCTTTCTTT. It yields the protein CSVVGGRSEAFF. The rearrangement links TRBV29-1 to TRBJ1-1; tentative D call: TRBD1 (6 bases). The V and J ends lost 4 bases and 6 bases respectively, with 12 bases between them. The CDR3 has 12 amino acids. CDR1 and CDR2 (germline): SQVTM, ANQGSEA.

The chain uses TRBV12-3 or TRBV12-4 and TRBJ2-1; 7 positions match TRBD1. The CDR3 runs 17 residues. The ends lost 5 bases at V and 0 bases at J; junction bases unmatched: 10. This CDR3 reads CASSPGTVQSSYNEQFF. CDR3 in DNA: TGTGCCAGCAGTCCCGGGACAGTGCAGAGCTCCTACAATGAGCAGTTCTTC.

This clonotype rates as medium-sized (0.01 to 0.1%). This chain links TRBV20-1 with TRBJ2-1; D gene unclear. V was clipped by 0 bases and J by 6 bases, with 15 bases between them. The CDR3 has 15 residues. The germline gives CDR1 DFQATT, CDR2 SNEGSKA (reference sequence). CDR3 residues: CSARDRPVLGNEQFF. CDR3 nucleotides: TGCAGTGCTAGAGATCGCCCAGTTTTGGGCAATGAGCAGTTCTTC.

Only a few counts were recorded for this clonotype. The rearrangement joins TRBV25-1 to TRBJ1-2, with D possibly being TRBD1 (5 bases). The V and J ends lost 3 bases and 6 bases respectively, with 14 bases between them. CDR1 and CDR2 (germline): MGHDK, SYGVNS. The CDR3 spans 14 residues. Here the CDR3 DNA reads TGTGCCAGCAGTGACGGTAGGGGCTATGATGGCTACACCTTC. Translated, it gives CASSDGRGYDGYTF.

This clonotype ranks as medium-sized. The chain employs TRBV10-3 and TRBJ1-1, with no clear D. Looked up from germline, CDR1 is ENHRY and CDR2 is SYGVKD. V gave up 6 bases and J gave up 1 base, with 12 bases separating them. The CDR3 loop spans 14 amino acids. The CDR3 spells CAIRGGVGNTEAFF. For the CDR3, the DNA is TGTGCCATCAGAGGCGGGGTGGGGAACACTGAAGCTTTCTTT.

This clonotype was seen repeatedly, ten times or more. The rearrangement uses TRBV3-1 and TRBJ1-2; D unclear. CDR1 and CDR2 (germline): LGHDT, YNNKEL (reference sequence). The V end lost 1 base, the J end lost 8 bases, and 5 bases lay between the germline ends. This CDR3 has 11 residues. The CDR3, as DNA: TGTGCCAGCAGCCAAGTAGGGGGCTACACCTTC. Its protein product is CASSQVGGYTF.

This clonotype has a count of ten or more. The genes are TRBV12-3 or TRBV12-4 and TRBJ1-2, with 8 bases identical to TRBD1. The trim removed 5 bases at V and 6 bases at J, leaving 5 bases unmatched. The CDR3 contains 13 residues. CDR3 sequence: CASSLRQGNGYTF. Here the CDR3 DNA reads TGTGCCAGCAGTCTGAGACAGGGGAATGGCTACACCTTC.

This clonotype occurred many times. The chain recombines TRBV20-1 with TRBJ1-6; maybe TRBD1 (6 bases). The germline V and J ends were trimmed by 2 bases and 5 bases, with 7 bases remaining between them. Germline CDR1 is DFQATT and CDR2 is SNEGSKA (reference sequence). The CDR3 runs 13 residues. The CDR3 sequence is CSARQGHNSPLHF. The DNA for the CDR3 is TGCAGTGCTAGACAGGGGCATAATTCACCCCTCCACTTT.

A remark on this clonotype: A much larger clone is a single base away; this may be a read error. The chain couples TRBV7-9 to TRBJ1-1, with a weak D call TRBD1 (5 bases). The CDR3 consists of 15 residues. Germline V gene sequence: CDR1 SEHNR, CDR2 FQNEAQ (reference sequence). As DNA, the CDR3 is TGTGCCAGCAGCTTAGCGTTGACAGTCAGGACTGTAGCTTTCTTT. This sequence encodes CASSLALTVRTVAFF.

This clonotype was observed a few times. The genes are TRBV13 and TRBJ2-7; maybe TRBD2 (7 bases). V was pared by 8 bases and J by 1 base, with 21 bases between. This CDR3 spans 16 amino acids. Germline-derived CDR1 and CDR2 are PRHDT and FYEKMQ (reference sequence). CDR3 in DNA: TGTGCCAGCTCTTCAGGCCCGGGGGGCCAGTCCTACGAGCAGTACTTC. Amino acid sequence: CASSSGPGGQSYEQYF.

Many counts were recorded for this clonotype. This chain links TRBV20-1 with TRBJ2-7; D might be TRBD1 (5 bases). This CDR3 has 12 amino acids. The V and J ends lost 6 bases and 6 bases respectively, with 15 bases between them. Germline V CDR1 and CDR2: DFQATT, SNEGSKA (reference sequence). CDR3 nucleotide sequence: TGCAGTGCCATAGGGGTGGACCTCGAGCAGTACTTC. Protein sequence: CSAIGVDLEQYF.

This clonotype was recorded at least ten times. The J gene is TRBJ2-1, the V gene TRBV25-1, with 9 bases lining up with TRBD1. The CDR3 is made up of 15 amino acids. Germline CDR1 is MGHDK and CDR2 is SYGVNS. V was clipped by 3 bases and J by 3 bases; unmatched bases: 3. DNA of the CDR3: TGTGCCAGCAGTGACGACAGGGGGGTCTACAATGAGCAGTTCTTC. Amino acid sequence: CASSDDRGVYNEQFF.

In its sample, this clonotype is medium-sized. This chain uses TRBV2 with TRBJ1-2, with D maybe TRBD1 (6 bases). This CDR3 has 12 residues. The ends were cut back, 7 bases at V and 4 bases at J, with 10 bases in the middle. In germline, CDR1 is SNHLY, CDR2 FYNNEI. This chain's CDR3 is CASIGQSYGYTF. The DNA of the CDR3 is TGTGCCAGCATAGGACAGTCCTATGGCTACACCTTC.

This clonotype was found many times. The V call is TRBV3-1, the J call TRBJ2-1; D gene uncertain. CDR1 is LGHDT, CDR2 YNNKEL, per germline (reference sequence). The V gene lost 0 bases and the J gene lost 7 bases, with 7 bases spanning the gap. The CDR3 contains 13 residues. This CDR3 is CASSQEVGNEQFF. CDR3 DNA: TGTGCCAGCAGCCAAGAAGTCGGGAATGAGCAGTTCTTC.

V usage is TRBV5-4 and J usage is TRBJ2-2; D not resolved. CDR1 SGHNT and CDR2 YYREEE come from the germline V gene (reference sequence). CDR3 length equals 14 residues. V gave up 4 bases and J gave up 2 bases, with 9 bases separating them. The CDR3 bases are TGTGCCAGCAGCGCCACCGGTAACACCGGGGAGCTGTTTTTT. Translated: CASSATGNTGELFF.

This clonotype appeared many times. This chain joins TRBV20-1 and TRBJ1-1; the D is unclear. The germline V and J ends were trimmed by 3 bases and 0 bases, with 14 bases remaining between them. Germline CDR1 reads DFQATT; CDR2 reads SNEGSKA (reference sequence). The length of the CDR3 is 15 residues. CDR3 region: CSARGWEQMNTEAFF. CDR3 in DNA: TGCAGTGCTAGGGGATGGGAACAAATGAACACTGAAGCTTTCTTT.

This clonotype was counted at least ten times. The chain has TRBV7-9 and TRBJ2-7; D possibly corresponds to TRBD1 (5 bases). Germline V gives CDR1 SEHNR, CDR2 FQNEAQ (reference sequence). V was trimmed by 4 bases and J by 5 bases, leaving 12 bases between them. This CDR3 region has 13 residues. The CDR3 DNA reads as TGTGCCAGCAGCTCCCCAGGGTTCCACGAGCAGTACTTC. This gives the protein CASSSPGFHEQYF.

This clonotype was recorded many times. V and J are TRBV29-1 and TRBJ2-4; possibly TRBD1 for D (5 bases). Germline V gene data show CDR1 as SQVTM and CDR2 as ANQGSEA. With 0 bases removed from V and 3 bases from J, the gap between germline ends came to 9 bases. This CDR3 is built from 14 residues. The CDR3 is CSVEDRQGKNIQYF. The CDR3 nucleotides read TGCAGCGTTGAAGACCGTCAGGGCAAAAACATTCAGTACTTC.

This clonotype showed up many times. The chain joins TRBV12-3 or TRBV12-4 to TRBJ1-2; a possible D gene is TRBD1 (6 bases). The CDR3 contains 13 residues. V lost 2 bases and J lost 3, with 7 bases in between. DNA of the CDR3: TGTGCCAGCAGTTTAAAGGGGGACTATGGCTACACCTTC. It translates to CASSLKGDYGYTF.

V usage is TRBV18 and J usage is TRBJ2-1; 8 bases line up with TRBD2. Unmatched junction bases numbered 6, after V lost 0 bases and J lost 8 bases. There are 15 residues in the CDR3. Germline V gives CDR1 KGHSH, CDR2 LQKENI. The CDR3 DNA is TGTGCCAGCTCACCACCCCGGGGGGGCAGGGATGAGCAGTTCTTC. It codes for CASSPPRGGRDEQFF.

Many counts were recorded for this clonotype. The rearrangement joins TRBV5-1 to TRBJ2-7, with 9 bases that match TRBD1. The germline CDR1 and CDR2 sequences are SGHRS and YFSETQ. The CDR3 length is 14 residues. Germline trimming cut 0 bases from V and 4 bases from J; bases unmatched to any gene: 2. The CDR3 protein is CASSLGGQGYEQYF. The CDR3 nucleotides are TGCGCCAGCAGCTTGGGCGGACAGGGGTACGAGCAGTACTTC. The variable domain in full, with the rest retrieved from reference TRBV5-1 and TRBJ2-7, is KAGVTQTPRYLIKTRGQQVTLSCSPISGHRSVSWYQQTPGQGLQFLFEYFSETQRNKGNFPGRFSGRQFSNSRSEMNVSTLELGDSALYLCASSLGGQGYEQYFGPGTRLTVT.